This T cell receptor beta chain comes out of a study of T cell changes during pregnancy in multiple sclerosis. Germline CDR1 is SGHRS and CDR2 is YFSETQ. The V end was cut by 1 base, the J end by 2 bases, with 4 bases between. The CDR3 is 12 residues long. This clone was seen only once. Repertoires were generated with immunoSEQ multiplex PCR, while TCRdb's copy carries only in-frame clones and drops some. The sample lists around 68,000 clones; 75% to 95% were seen once. V usage is TRBV5-1 and J usage is TRBJ2-7, with unresolved D. This specimen consisted of peripheral blood, obtained in the third trimester of pregnancy. The receptor was isolated from a female donor with multiple sclerosis, enrolled in a pregnancy study. CDR3 in DNA: TGCGCCAGCAGCTTGCGGGCCTACGAGCAGTACTTC. This encodes CASSLRAYEQYF.